Detailed here is one T cell receptor (beta chain). TCRdb keeps only in-frame clones here, not all; method: immunoSEQ multiplex PCR. The table records roughly 380,000 clones, about 96% of them present only once. This sample was taken from a study of shared clonotypes between healthy human individuals. Study overall: Researchers assigned three CD4 naive, three CD4 memory, two CD8 naive and one CD8 memory plate to each donor.

The CDR3 contains 13 residues. Trimming took off 6 bases at V and 5 bases at J, with 12 bases between the two ends. Germline lookup yields CDR1 SNHLY and CDR2 FYNNEI. The receptor was derived from a man younger than 45 in good health. The V and J genes are TRBV2 and TRBJ2-3, with a tentative D call TRBD1 (6 bases). The sample consisted of memory CD8+ T cells sorted from blood. The subset here: CD45RO+ cells pooled with CCR7-negative TemRA cells. CDR3 nucleotides: TGTGCCAGCAGCAACAGGGTAGGAGATACGCAGTATTTT. It translates to CASSNRVGDTQYF.